The clone carrying this T cell receptor beta chain was counted ten times or more. This CDR3 contains 14 residues. Germline loops: CDR1 MDHEN, CDR2 SYDVKM. V shed 5 bases, J shed 4 bases, and the junction held 5 bases outside the gene matches. The sample comes from a study of glioma-infiltrating T cells. Amplification of TCR alpha and beta CDR3 regions from RNA used iRepertoire nested multiplex PCR. TCRdb re-called the multiplex PCR reads through MiXCR, storing one row per CDR3 protein. The table records under 200,000 distinct CDR3 sequences, over 40% of them present only once. The source of this sequence is a human donor with low-grade glioma or glioblastoma, undergoing nonglioma brain surgery, or in good health (not recorded which). Sequenced material: glioma tissue, nonneoplastic brain tissue, or PBMCs (not recorded which). The chain joins TRBV28 to TRBJ1-5; TRBD1 matches 7 bases. CDR3 coding DNA: TGTGCCAGCAGTGGGACAGCGATAAATCAGCCCCAGCATTTT. This translates into CASSGTAINQPQHF.